The present entry profiles one T cell receptor (beta chain) with its context. Its antigen is not identified. V was clipped by 4 bases and J by 9 bases, with 10 bases between them. The CDR3 extends over 12 amino acids. The germline CDR1 and CDR2 sequences are LGHNT and FRNRAP. Data came from immunoSEQ multiplex PCR; TCRdb stores just in-frame clones and leaves some out. The data hold approximately 980,000 clones, with more than 75% observed a single time. The data belong to a study of shared clonotypes between healthy human individuals. There were no recent acute infections or vaccinations among the donors, who were healthy HIV-negative adults. Division of CD4+ cells produced a CD45RA+ naive subset and a CD45RA-negative memory subset. Findings and limits, study-wide: With a few donors compared, about 5.2% of naive CD4 clonotypes were shared. Clonotypes shared by all four donors outscored non-shared clonotypes in generation probability.

This receptor was identified in a man younger than 35 in good health. Input material: memory CD4+ T cells sorted from blood. Subset given: CD45RA-negative fraction. J is TRBJ2-1 and V is TRBV12-5, with D possibly matching TRBD1 (6 bases). The CDR3 here is CASGSNRAEQFF. CDR3 coding DNA: TGTGCTAGTGGTTCGAACAGGGCTGAGCAGTTCTTC.